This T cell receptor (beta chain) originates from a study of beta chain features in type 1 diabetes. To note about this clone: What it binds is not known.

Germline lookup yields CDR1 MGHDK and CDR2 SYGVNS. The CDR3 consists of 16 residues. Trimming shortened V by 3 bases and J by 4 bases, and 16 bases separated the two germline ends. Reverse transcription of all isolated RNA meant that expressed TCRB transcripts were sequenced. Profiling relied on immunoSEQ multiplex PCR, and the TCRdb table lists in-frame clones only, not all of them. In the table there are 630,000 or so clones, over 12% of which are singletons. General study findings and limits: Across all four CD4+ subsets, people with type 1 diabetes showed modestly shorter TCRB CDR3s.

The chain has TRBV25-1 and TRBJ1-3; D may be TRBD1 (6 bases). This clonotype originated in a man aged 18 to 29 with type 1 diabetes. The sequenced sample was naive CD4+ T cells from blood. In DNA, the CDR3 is TGTGCCAGCAGTGATAGGGAACAGGGTTTCGGAAACACCATATATTTT. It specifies CASSDREQGFGNTIYF.